This T cell receptor (beta chain) comes out of a study of identical twins. TCRdb independently ran MiXCR on the 5' RACE reads; one entry per CDR3 protein. Here the sample spans around 500,000 distinct CDR3 sequences, approximately 14% being singletons. Germline lookup yields CDR1 SSHAT and CDR2 FNYEAQ (reference sequence). This CDR3 is 16 amino acids long. On this clonotype: Antigen unknown. Relative to the germline gene, one junction end is altered; a read error may explain this.

General study results and limits: Cord blood's abundant beta clonotypes had fewer insertions, unlike memory repertoires.

The same sample was also studied in work on yellow fever vaccine responses in identical twins.

The receptor's source is a woman aged 18-35 years in good health. Sequenced sample: CD4+ T cells sorted from blood. This rearrangement joins TRBV7-7 to TRBJ2-5; 11 bases fit TRBD1. The CDR3 protein is CASSIPRTGGMETQYF. DNA of the CDR3: TGTGCTAGCAGCATTCCGAGGACAGGGGGCATGGAGACCCAGTACTTC.